This is a list of T cell receptor beta chains from one sample in a study of CD8+CD57+ T cells in acquired aplastic anemia. MiXCR, run by TCRdb on the reads, gives a single entry per CDR3 protein. The profile covers around 400,000 distinct CDR3 sequences, with 55% to 70% appearing a single time and 4% taken by the ten largest. The sequenced material came from sorted CD4+, CD8+, or CD8+CD57+ T cells (not recorded which) from PBMCs. The receptors were sampled from a human donor in good health, serving as a control. CDR3s include the opening cysteine and the closing phenylalanine or tryptophan. Some rows mark clone size as missing; the rest say once, few, many or name a class of expanded clone.

abundance,v_gene,j_gene,CDR3aa
-,TRBV5-1,TRBJ2-7,CARGSAHRANEQYF
-,TRBV20-1,TRBJ2-5,CSANRGLAGAETQYF
many,TRBV19,TRBJ1-5,CASNSGTGSGGQPQHF
many,TRBV30,TRBJ1-1,CAWSVGKGLNTEAFF
few,TRBV6-5,TRBJ1-1,CASSFLTGGLGITEAFF
-,TRBV7-6,TRBJ2-2,CASSVLGPIHTGELFF
-,TRBV19,TRBJ2-5,CASSIGRVRETQYF
many,TRBV6-1,TRBJ1-4,CASSQGSSREKLFF
-,TRBV9,TRBJ1-4,CASSWTATSNLFF
few,TRBV10-3,TRBJ2-3,CAISESRVGTDTQYF
-,TRBV7-2,TRBJ2-7,CASSLRDDSYEQYF
once,TRBV7-9,TRBJ1-1,CATSRGQQTPLHFF
-,TRBV4-3,TRBJ2-1,CASSKGGSYNEQFF
once,TRBV7-2,TRBJ2-7,CASRLDPGQGFEQYF
-,TRBV7-2,TRBJ2-7,CASSRQRALYEHYF
-,TRBV6-6,TRBJ2-7,CASSYGTDYEQYF
-,TRBV6-6,TRBJ1-1,CASVPAIRAEAFF
-,TRBV19,TRBJ1-2,CASSIQGTYGYTF
many,TRBV12-3/TRBV12-4,TRBJ1-2,CANKRQGAVGYTF
-,TRBV7-6,TRBJ1-4,CASSLTYSNQPQHFF
-,TRBV2,TRBJ2-4,CASSDKYRGQSIQYF
once,TRBV29-1,TRBJ2-7,CSTLIAPGGYTQYF
many,TRBV20-1,TRBJ2-1,CSASLTGGVYAQFF
-,TRBV5-4,TRBJ1-4,CASSRLTISTNEKLFF
once,TRBV6-1,TRBJ1-1,CASRTHAVENTEAFF
-,TRBV9,TRBJ2-7,CASSQRGLAGEETF
-,TRBV19,TRBJ2-1,CASSILAGGPEFF
-,TRBV29-1,TRBJ2-3,CSASLRGDADTQYF
-,TRBV9,TRBJ2-1,CASSDTQGYNSPHEQFF
-,TRBV7-2,TRBJ2-1,CASSAAIGSPLHFNEQFF
-,TRBV7-9,TRBJ2-7,CASSLSAGSQETQF
-,TRBV29-1,TRBJ1-2,CSVEAGDRGPGYTF
-,TRBV5-1,TRBJ1-2,CASGSEGQIYGYTF
once,TRBV7-2,TRBJ1-1,CASSRRSRRDPVLFF
-,TRBV7-2,TRBJ2-7,CASSLGEQAYHAQYF
many,TRBV20-1,TRBJ2-1,CSAPGEIDNEQFF
few,TRBV25-1,TRBJ1-4,CASSVVGQGAGKLFF
-,TRBV7-9,TRBJ2-1,CASSLRATGHYGYEQFF
many,TRBV24-1,TRBJ1-3,CATSDTDITGGNTIYF
-,TRBV5-4,TRBJ1-1,CASSPDSSNTEAFF
-,TRBV29-1,TRBJ1-2,CSVGTKTNGSTF
many,TRBV6-1,TRBJ2-7,CASSEGRAKGKQYF
many,TRBV4-3,TRBJ2-2,CASSQDWSGNTGELFF
-,TRBV20-1,TRBJ1-1,CSARADLIGGNTEAFF
few,TRBV6-5,TRBJ1-4,CASSYRGPFEKLFF
few,TRBV11-2,TRBJ1-5,CASEGGGDRFGNQPQHF
-,TRBV10-3,TRBJ1-2,CAISGADPGSSSYNEHGYTF
-,TRBV20-1,TRBJ2-5,CGASGGRETQYF
-,TRBV10-3,TRBJ2-7,CAISAPGQTYEQYF